The T cell receptor beta chain under discussion was sequenced for a study of CD8+ T cells in alopecia areata. Germline CDR1 and CDR2: MNHEY and SMNVEV (reference sequence). The CDR3 has 17 amino acids. Germline trimming cut 1 base from V and 2 bases from J; bases unmatched to any gene: 8. Following RNA extraction, reverse transcription yielded cDNA that acted as the sequencing template. The method was immunoSEQ multiplex PCR; TCRdb's version includes in-frame clones alone and lacks a portion of them. The profile shows tens of thousands of clones, roughly three fifths of them singletons. This clone has a handful of counts.

Sequencing used CD8+ T cells sorted from blood, obtained at week 0. The sequence was collected from a human donor with alopecia areata. The gene calls are TRBV27 and TRBJ2-5; 9 nucleotides agree with TRBD2. The CDR3 loop is CASSLFGGGGTQETQYF. CDR3 nucleotide sequence: TGTGCCAGCAGTTTATTCGGCGGGGGGGGCACACAAGAGACCCAGTACTTC.